This T cell receptor (beta chain) was identified in a study of blood T cell repertoires in COVID-19. In the study overall: The United States, Italy and Spain supplied acute and convalescent COVID-19 samples. Nucleic acid was either cDNA or gDNA, and it came from T cells, B-cell-depleted T cells, or PBMCs.

The data were produced by immunoSEQ multiplex PCR, yet TCRdb's version contains in-frame clones alone and is incomplete. This table holds approximately 180,000 clones, 70% to 90% found once. Looked up from germline, CDR1 is SEHNR and CDR2 is FQNEAQ (reference sequence). The V and J ends lost 5 bases and 3 bases respectively, with 10 bases between them. This CDR3 spans 13 amino acids. This clone was counted a few times. This TCR was sampled from a man aged 55 to 70 with acute or convalescent COVID-19. The sample was peripheral blood. The chain carries TRBV7-9 and TRBJ1-1; D is undetermined. The CDR3 is CASSRKRDTEAFF. In DNA, the CDR3 is TGTGCCAGCAGCCGAAAGAGGGACACTGAAGCTTTCTTT. Together with reference TRBV7-9 and TRBJ1-1, the CDR3 gives the full variable domain: DTGVSQNPRHKITKRGQNVTFRCDPISEHNRLYWYRQTLGQGPEFLTYFQNEAQLEKSRLLSDRFSAERPKGSFSTLEIQRTEQGDSAMYLCASSRKRDTEAFFGQGTRLTVV.